The 22 T cell receptor beta chains presented below share a single source sample, sequenced in a study of T cell clonotyping in hematopoietic cell transplantation. Libraries were prepared by immunoSEQ multiplex PCR; TCRdb keeps only in-frame clonotypes and omits some of them. Among 50,000 or so clones listed, approximately 78% were seen once. Regarding time point: recipient sample about 28 days before transplant, after cytoreduction. The sequenced sample was peripheral blood mononuclear cells, obtained before stem cell transplant. These receptors all come from a man in his sixties with myelodysplastic syndrome. Some clones in this sample may be carry-over from other donors' samples.

The V gene is TRBV4-3, the J gene TRBJ1-1, with D hard to call. The germline V gene has CDR1 LGHNA and CDR2 YSLEER. The CDR3 is made up of 14 amino acids. The V end lost 4 bases, the J end lost 5 bases, and 14 bases lay between the germline ends. DNA of the CDR3: TGCGCCAGCAGCCTCAACGGGGTAGGGACTGAAGCTTTCTTT. This translates into CASSLNGVGTEAFF.

Here the CDR3 reads CASSYFVSLYGYTF. For the CDR3, the DNA is TGTGCCAGCAGTTACTTTGTCAGCTTATATGGCTACACCTTC. The chain has TRBV6-6 and TRBJ1-2; D call uncertain. CDR3 length: 14 amino acids. Germline CDR1 reads MNHNY; CDR2 reads SVGAGI (reference sequence). The ends were cut back, 1 base at V and 5 bases at J, with 11 bases in the middle.

The chain joins TRBV7-2 to TRBJ1-4; D call uncertain. CDR1 and CDR2 from the germline V gene are SGHTA and FQGNSA. V was cut by 3 bases and J by 8 bases, with 10 bases left in between. The CDR3 length is 13 residues. The CDR3 reads CASSFMAREKLFF. DNA of the CDR3: TGTGCCAGCAGCTTTATGGCCCGGGAAAAACTGTTTTTT. Variable domain in full (rest from reference TRBV7-2 and TRBJ1-4): GAGVSQSPSNKVTEKGKDVELRCDPISGHTALYWYRQSLGQGLEFLIYFQGNSAPDKSGLPSDRFSAERTGGSVSTLTIQRTQQEDSAVYLCASSFMAREKLFFGSGTQLSVL.

This clone appeared once. V and J are TRBV15 and TRBJ1-5, with TRBD1 matching over 11 bases. There are 14 residues in the CDR3. V gave up 6 bases and J gave up 7 bases; unmatched junction bases: 5. Germline V gene data show CDR1 as LNHNV and CDR2 as YYDKDF (reference sequence). CDR3 coding DNA: TGTGCCACCAGACACGGACAGGGGGCACAGCCCCAGCATTTT. Translated, it gives CATRHGQGAQPQHF.

The gene calls are TRBV6-5 and TRBJ1-1; no clear D. The length of the CDR3 is 11 residues. V dropped 5 bases and J dropped 6 bases, with 7 bases sitting between them. Germline loops: CDR1 MNHEY, CDR2 SVGAGI. The CDR3 nucleotides are TGTGCCAGCAGTCCAGAGTCTGAAGCTTTCTTT. Translated: CASSPESEAFF.

This chain uses TRBV28 with TRBJ1-5; D not resolved. The CDR3 is 18 amino acids. Germline CDR1 is MDHEN and CDR2 is SYDVKM. V lost 3 bases, J lost 5 bases, and 23 bases lay in between. The chain's CDR3 is CASSFSSGLGSIDQPQHF. The DNA for the CDR3 is TGTGCCAGCAGTTTTTCATCTGGTTTGGGGTCTATAGATCAGCCCCAGCATTTT.

V is TRBV5-8 and J is TRBJ2-3; no reliable D call. V was shortened by 1 base and J by 0 bases, with 6 bases between the two germline ends. The CDR3 sequence is 14 residues long. The germline gives CDR1 SGHTS, CDR2 YDEGEE. CDR3 protein: CASSLYGSTDTQYF. DNA for the CDR3: TGTGCCAGCAGCTTGTATGGGAGCACAGATACGCAGTATTTT. Supplemented by reference TRBV5-8 and TRBJ2-3, the full variable domain reads EAGVTQSPTHLIKTRGQQATLRCSPISGHTSVYWYQQALGLGLQFLLWYDEGEERNRGNFPPRFSGRQFPNYSSELNVNALELEDSALYLCASSLYGSTDTQYFGPGTRLTVL.

The genes are TRBV6-5 and TRBJ1-1; weak D call: TRBD1 (5 bases). CDR1 is MNHEY and CDR2 is SVGAGI in the germline V gene. The CDR3 contains 15 residues. Trimming took 6 bases from V and 1 from J, leaving 15 bases between them. CDR3 bases: TGTGCCAGCAGCTACCGGGGCAGCCGGAACACTGAAGCTTTCTTT. Translating gives CASSYRGSRNTEAFF.

This clone has only a few counts. The CDR3 region has the DNA TGTGCCTGGAGTCCCGGGTGGTCGGGGCCTAACACAGATACGCAGTATTTT. This translates into CAWSPGWSGPNTDTQYF. This chain uses TRBV30 with TRBJ2-3; the D call may be TRBD1 or TRBD2 (5 bases each). CDR1 is GTSNPN and CDR2 is SVGIG in the germline V gene (reference sequence). V was trimmed by 2 bases and J by 2 bases, leaving 20 bases between them. CDR3 length: 17 residues.

The chain employs TRBV6-5 and TRBJ1-5; 8 nucleotides line up with TRBD1. After removal of 9 bases from V and 7 bases from J, the junction contained 5 bases not matched to a gene. Germline CDR1 reads MNHEY; CDR2 reads SVGAGI. This CDR3 comprises 12 residues. CDR3 DNA sequence: TGTGCCAGTGGACAGGGATGGCAGCCCCAGCATTTT. This codes for CASGQGWQPQHF.

The chain links TRBV11-2 to TRBJ1-1; maybe TRBD1 (5 bases). The V gene's germline CDR1 is SGHAT and CDR2 FQNNGV. The CDR3 length is 16 residues. V lost 3 bases and J 5 bases, leaving 19 bases between the germline ends. The CDR3 reads CASSLRGVGQGTEAFF. In DNA, the CDR3 is TGTGCCAGCAGCTTGAGAGGGGTGGGGCAAGGGACTGAAGCTTTCTTT.

The chain recombines TRBV11-2 with TRBJ2-4; 7 bases agree with TRBD1. The junction had 2 bases not matched to a gene; V was cut back by 1 base and J by 8 bases. The CDR3 is 13 amino acids. Germline values: CDR1 SGHAT, CDR2 FQNNGV. This CDR3 is CASSLVRGYIQYF. Written as DNA, the CDR3 is TGTGCCAGCAGCTTAGTCAGGGGGTACATTCAGTACTTC.

The chain has TRBV27 and TRBJ2-5, with 10 bases matching TRBD1. Trimming at V came to 5 bases and at J to 5 bases, leaving 8 bases not matched to a gene. The length of the CDR3 is 15 residues. Germline CDR1 MNHEY, CDR2 SMNVEV (reference sequence). The CDR3 sequence is CASSLGQGVYETQYF. The CDR3 DNA follows: TGTGCCAGCAGTCTAGGACAGGGGGTATATGAGACCCAGTACTTC.

This chain connects TRBV7-2 to TRBJ2-2, with no clear D. Trimming left V 5 bases short and J 1 base short, with 5 bases between. CDR3 length equals 13 residues. Per the germline V gene, CDR1 is SGHTA and CDR2 is FQGNSA. CDR3 amino acids: CASSPVNTGELFF. The CDR3 region has the DNA TGTGCCAGCAGCCCCGTGAACACCGGGGAGCTGTTTTTT. The full variable domain, in which reference TRBV7-2 and TRBJ2-2 provide the parts outside the CDR3, is GAGVSQSPSNKVTEKGKDVELRCDPISGHTALYWYRQSLGQGLEFLIYFQGNSAPDKSGLPSDRFSAERTGGSVSTLTIQRTQQEDSAVYLCASSPVNTGELFFGEGSRLTVL.

The rearrangement uses TRBV5-6 and TRBJ2-7; D is ambiguous. The germline V gene has CDR1 SGHDT and CDR2 YYEEEE. This CDR3 region has 13 residues. V lost 4 bases, J lost 0 bases, and 8 bases lay in between. CDR3 residues: CASSNQHSYEQYF. CDR3 coding DNA: TGTGCCAGCAGCAACCAGCACTCCTACGAGCAGTACTTC.

V is TRBV6-1 and J is TRBJ1-2; D may be TRBD1 (6 bases). The CDR3 extends over 13 amino acids. Trimming stripped 3 bases from V and 6 bases from J, with 11 bases between. The germline CDR1 and CDR2 sequences are MNHNS and SASEGT. CDR3 sequence reads: CASSETGAHGYTF. As DNA, the CDR3 is TGTGCCAGCAGTGAGACAGGCGCGCATGGCTACACCTTC.

A few counts support this clone. This sequence joins TRBV18 and TRBJ2-7, with 7 bases matching TRBD1. The germline CDR1 and CDR2 sequences are KGHSH and LQKENI. The CDR3 totals 12 residues. The junction had 8 bases not matched to a gene; V was cut back by 10 bases and J by 5 bases. CDR3 bases: TGTGCCACCAGACAGGGTCCCCACGAGCAGTACTTC. This translates into CATRQGPHEQYF.

The chain has TRBV14 and TRBJ1-1; 8 bases are shared with TRBD1. The germline V gene encodes CDR1 SGHDN and CDR2 FVKESK. V lost 1 base and J lost 8; bases outside the gene matches: 9. CDR3 size: 15 residues. As DNA, the CDR3 is TGTGCCAGCAGCCAAGCAGTGACAGGGGTTCTAGAAGCTTTCTTT. This gives the protein CASSQAVTGVLEAFF.

The chain employs TRBV7-2 and TRBJ2-3, with D perhaps matching TRBD1 or TRBD2 (5 bases each). The V gene lost 5 bases and the J gene lost 10 bases, with 10 bases spanning the gap. The CDR3 spans 11 residues. The germline V gene has CDR1 SGHTA and CDR2 FQGNSA. This CDR3 reads CASSPGGAQYF. For the CDR3, the DNA is TGTGCCAGCAGCCCTGGGGGTGCGCAGTATTTT.

The rearrangement joins TRBV28 to TRBJ1-1, with D hard to call. Trimming left V 5 bases short and J 0 bases short, with 13 bases between. Germline CDR1 reads MDHEN; CDR2 reads SYDVKM. The CDR3 has 15 residues. CDR3 in amino acids: CASSRFRQLNTEAFF. CDR3 sequence (DNA): TGTGCCAGCAGTCGCTTCAGGCAGTTGAACACTGAAGCTTTCTTT.

The chain has TRBV4-3 and TRBJ1-2; D may be TRBD1 (6 bases). In germline, CDR1 is LGHNA, CDR2 YSLEER. The CDR3 has 15 residues. Trimming removed 1 base from V and 5 bases from J, with 14 bases in between. The DNA for the CDR3 is TGCGCCAGCAGCCAAGGCTGGGGGCTTGGTTATGGCTACACCTTC. This translates into CASSQGWGLGYGYTF.

The chain's CDR3 is CASAARGSSYNEQFF. CDR3 bases: TGTGCCAGCGCCGCTCGGGGAAGCTCCTACAATGAGCAGTTCTTC. The chain uses TRBV11-1 and TRBJ2-1; a weak D match, TRBD2 (5 bases). This CDR3 region has 15 residues. The germline V and J ends were trimmed by 8 bases and 0 bases, with 14 bases remaining between them. Germline CDR1 reads SGHAT; CDR2 reads FQDESV (reference sequence). Full variable domain (outside the CDR3, taken from reference TRBV11-1 and TRBJ2-1): EAEVAQSPRYKITEKSQAVAFWCDPISGHATLYWYRQILGQGPELLVQFQDESVVDDSQLPKDRFSAERLKGVDSTLKIQPAELGDSAMYLCASAARGSSYNEQFFGPGTRLTVL.